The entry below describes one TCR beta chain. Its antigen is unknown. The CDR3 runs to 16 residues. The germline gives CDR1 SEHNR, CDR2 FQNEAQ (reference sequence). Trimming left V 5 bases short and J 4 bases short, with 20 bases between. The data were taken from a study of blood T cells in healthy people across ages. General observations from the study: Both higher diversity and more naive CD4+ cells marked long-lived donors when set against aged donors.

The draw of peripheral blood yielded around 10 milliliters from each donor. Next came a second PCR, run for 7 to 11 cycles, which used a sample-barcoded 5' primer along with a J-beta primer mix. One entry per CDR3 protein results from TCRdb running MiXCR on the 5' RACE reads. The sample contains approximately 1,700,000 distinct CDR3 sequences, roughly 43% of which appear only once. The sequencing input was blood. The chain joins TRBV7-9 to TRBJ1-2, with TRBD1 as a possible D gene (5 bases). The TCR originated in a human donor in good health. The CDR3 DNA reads TGTGCCAGCAGCCCCCTCAAGGGGTCGTCTGGCTATGGCTACACCTTC. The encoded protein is CASSPLKGSSGYGYTF.